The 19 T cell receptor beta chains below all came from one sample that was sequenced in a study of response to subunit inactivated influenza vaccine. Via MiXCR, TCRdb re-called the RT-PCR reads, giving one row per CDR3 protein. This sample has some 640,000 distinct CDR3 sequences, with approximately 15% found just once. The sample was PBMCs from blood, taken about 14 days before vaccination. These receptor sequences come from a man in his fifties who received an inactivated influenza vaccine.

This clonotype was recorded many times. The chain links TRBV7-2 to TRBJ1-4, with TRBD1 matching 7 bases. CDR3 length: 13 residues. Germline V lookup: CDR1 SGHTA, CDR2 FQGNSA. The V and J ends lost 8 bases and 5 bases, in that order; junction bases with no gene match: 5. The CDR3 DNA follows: TGTGCCAGCTCCGCAGGGGGGAATGAAAAACTGTTTTTT. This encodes CASSAGGNEKLFF.

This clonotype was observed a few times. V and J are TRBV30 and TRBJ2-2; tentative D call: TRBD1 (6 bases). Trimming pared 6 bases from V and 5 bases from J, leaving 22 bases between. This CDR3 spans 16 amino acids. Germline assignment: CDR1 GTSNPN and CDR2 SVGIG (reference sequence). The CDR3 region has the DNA TGTGCCTGTGGGAAGGGGGTTAGCTTGAGGACCGGGGAGCTGTTTTTT. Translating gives CACGKGVSLRTGELFF. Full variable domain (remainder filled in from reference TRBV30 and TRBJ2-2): SQTIHQWPATLVQPVGSPLSLECTVEGTSNPNLYWYRQAAGRGLQLLFYSVGIGQISSEVPQNLSASRPQDRQFILSSKKLLLSDSGFYLCACGKGVSLRTGELFFGEGSRLTVL.

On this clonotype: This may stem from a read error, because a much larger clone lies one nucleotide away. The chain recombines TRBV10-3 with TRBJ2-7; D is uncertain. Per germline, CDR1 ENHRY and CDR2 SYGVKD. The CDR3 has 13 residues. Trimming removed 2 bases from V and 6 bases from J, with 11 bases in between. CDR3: CAISEGGKCEQYF. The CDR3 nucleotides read TGTGCCATCAGTGAGGGCGGAAAATGCGAGCAGTACTTC.

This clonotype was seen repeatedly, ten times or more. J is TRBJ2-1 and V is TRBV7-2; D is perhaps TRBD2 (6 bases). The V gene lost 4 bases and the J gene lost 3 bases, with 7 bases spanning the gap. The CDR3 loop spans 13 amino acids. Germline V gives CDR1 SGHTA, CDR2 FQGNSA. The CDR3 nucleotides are TGTGCCAGCAGCTCTAGCGACTACAATGAGCAGTTCTTC. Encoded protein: CASSSSDYNEQFF.

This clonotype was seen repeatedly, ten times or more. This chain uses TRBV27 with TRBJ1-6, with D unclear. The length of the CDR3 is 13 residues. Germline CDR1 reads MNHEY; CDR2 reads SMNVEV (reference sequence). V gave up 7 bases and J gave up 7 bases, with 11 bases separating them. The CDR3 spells CASMERINSPLHF. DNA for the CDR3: TGTGCCAGCATGGAACGGATAAATTCACCCCTCCACTTT.

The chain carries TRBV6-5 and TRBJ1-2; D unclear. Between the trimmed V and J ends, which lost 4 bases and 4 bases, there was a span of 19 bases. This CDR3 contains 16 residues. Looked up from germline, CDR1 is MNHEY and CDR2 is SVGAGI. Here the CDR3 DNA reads TGTGCCAGCAGTTCAAATCGTGCGGGCCTGCGCTATGGCTACACCTTC. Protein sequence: CASSSNRAGLRYGYTF.

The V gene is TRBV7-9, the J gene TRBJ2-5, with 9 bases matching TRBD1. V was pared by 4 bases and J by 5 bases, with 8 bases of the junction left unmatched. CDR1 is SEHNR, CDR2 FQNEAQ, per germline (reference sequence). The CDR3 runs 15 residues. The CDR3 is CASSSRTGATETQYF. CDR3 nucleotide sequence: TGTGCCAGCAGCTCCCGGACAGGGGCAACCGAGACCCAGTACTTC.

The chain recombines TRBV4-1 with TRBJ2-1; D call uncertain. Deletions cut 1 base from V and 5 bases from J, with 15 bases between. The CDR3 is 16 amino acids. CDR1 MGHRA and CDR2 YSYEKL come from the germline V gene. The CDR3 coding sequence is TGCGCCAGCAGCCAAGGTCCTCGCACCGGAGACAATGAGCAGTTCTTC. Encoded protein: CASSQGPRTGDNEQFF.

CDR3 sequence (DNA): TGTGCCAGCAGCCCGAGCGGGGTCACAGATACGCAGTATTTT. Translated, it gives CASSPSGVTDTQYF. The J gene is TRBJ2-3, the V gene TRBV4-2; 7 bases are a match to TRBD2. Germline trimming cut 4 bases from V and 2 bases from J; bases unmatched to any gene: 3. The CDR3 has 14 residues. Germline V CDR1 and CDR2: LGHNA, YNFKEQ.

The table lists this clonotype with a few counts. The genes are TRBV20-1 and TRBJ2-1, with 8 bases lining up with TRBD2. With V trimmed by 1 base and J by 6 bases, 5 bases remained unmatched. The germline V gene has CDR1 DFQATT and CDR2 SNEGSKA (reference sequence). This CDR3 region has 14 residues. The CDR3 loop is CSARVGTSFNEQFF. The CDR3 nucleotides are TGCAGTGCTAGAGTTGGGACTAGTTTCAATGAGCAGTTCTTC.

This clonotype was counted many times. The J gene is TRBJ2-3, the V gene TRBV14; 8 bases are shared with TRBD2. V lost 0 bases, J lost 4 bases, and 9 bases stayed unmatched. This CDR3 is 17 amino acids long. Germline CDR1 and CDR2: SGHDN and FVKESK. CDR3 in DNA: TGTGCCAGCAGCCAAGATTGGGTTAGCGGGAATGCAGATACGCAGTATTTT. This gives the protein CASSQDWVSGNADTQYF.

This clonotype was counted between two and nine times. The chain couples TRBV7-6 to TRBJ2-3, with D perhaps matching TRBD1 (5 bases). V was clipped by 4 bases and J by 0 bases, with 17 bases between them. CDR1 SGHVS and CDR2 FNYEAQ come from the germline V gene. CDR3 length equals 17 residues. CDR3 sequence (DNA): TGTGCCAGCAGCTCCGGGTACAGGTTGGGTAGCACAGATACGCAGTATTTT. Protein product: CASSSGYRLGSTDTQYF.

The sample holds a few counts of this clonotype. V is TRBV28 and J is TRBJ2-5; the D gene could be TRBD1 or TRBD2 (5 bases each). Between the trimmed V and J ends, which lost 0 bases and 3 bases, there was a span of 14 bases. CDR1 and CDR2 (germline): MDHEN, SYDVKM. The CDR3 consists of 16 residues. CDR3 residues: CASSLWQGRKEETQYF. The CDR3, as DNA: TGTGCCAGCAGTTTATGGCAGGGACGCAAGGAAGAGACCCAGTACTTC.

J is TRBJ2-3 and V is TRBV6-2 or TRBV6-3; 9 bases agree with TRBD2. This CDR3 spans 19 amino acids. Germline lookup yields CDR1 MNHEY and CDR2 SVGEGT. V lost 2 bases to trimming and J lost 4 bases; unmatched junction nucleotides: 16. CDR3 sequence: CASSYGGLASWIGADTQYF. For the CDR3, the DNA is TGTGCCAGCAGTTACGGAGGACTAGCGTCCTGGATCGGCGCAGATACGCAGTATTTT.

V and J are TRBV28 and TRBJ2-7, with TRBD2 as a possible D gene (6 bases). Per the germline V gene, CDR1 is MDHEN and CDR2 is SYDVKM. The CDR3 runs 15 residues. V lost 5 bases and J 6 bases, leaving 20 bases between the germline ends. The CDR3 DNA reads TGTGCCAGCAGTCCCCCGTATCTAGCGCTGGGCGAGCAGTACTTC. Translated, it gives CASSPPYLALGEQYF.

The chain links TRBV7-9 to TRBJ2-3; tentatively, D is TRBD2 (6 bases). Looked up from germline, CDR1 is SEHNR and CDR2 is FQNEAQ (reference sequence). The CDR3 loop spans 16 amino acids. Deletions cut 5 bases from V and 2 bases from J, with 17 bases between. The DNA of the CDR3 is TGTGCCAGCAGCGGAACCCTTAGCGGAAACACAGATACGCAGTATTTT. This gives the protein CASSGTLSGNTDTQYF.

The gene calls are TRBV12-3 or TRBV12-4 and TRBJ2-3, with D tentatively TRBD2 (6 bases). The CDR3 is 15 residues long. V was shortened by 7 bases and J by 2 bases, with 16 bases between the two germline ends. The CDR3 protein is CASNPGAGLTDTQYF. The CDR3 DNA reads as TGTGCCAGCAACCCCGGGGCGGGGCTCACAGATACGCAGTATTTT.

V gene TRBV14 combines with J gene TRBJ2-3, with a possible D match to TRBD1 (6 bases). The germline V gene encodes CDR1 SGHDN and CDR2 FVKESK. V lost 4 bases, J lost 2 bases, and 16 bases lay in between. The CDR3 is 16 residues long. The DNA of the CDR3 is TGTGCCAGCAGCCGGGTTGCAGGGGCTAACACAGATACGCAGTATTTT. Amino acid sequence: CASSRVAGANTDTQYF.

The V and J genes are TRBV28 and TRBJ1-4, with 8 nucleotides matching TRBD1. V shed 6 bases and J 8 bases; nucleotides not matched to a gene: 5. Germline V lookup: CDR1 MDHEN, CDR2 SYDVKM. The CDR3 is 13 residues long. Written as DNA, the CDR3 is TGTGCCAGCAGACAGGGGGTGTTGGAAAAACTGTTTTTT. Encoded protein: CASRQGVLEKLFF. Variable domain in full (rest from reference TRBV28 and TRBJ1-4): DVKVTQSSRYLVKRTGEKVFLECVQDMDHENMFWYRQDPGLGLRLIYFSYDVKMKEKGDIPEGYSVSREKKERFSLILESASTNQTSMYLCASRQGVLEKLFFGSGTQLSVL.